This TCR beta chain was sequenced during a study of vaccination effects on CD4 cells after COVID-19. Findings and caveats of the study: Few convalescent patients were included, and no early post-infection timepoints were sampled.

This table comes from immunoSEQ multiplex PCR, and its TCRdb copy is limited to in-frame clones, with some not included. The sample holds tens of thousands of clones; 55% to 85% are singletons and the top ten take around 1.2%. There are 13 residues in the CDR3. The V end was cut by 2 bases, the J end by 2 bases, with 6 bases between. CDR1 and CDR2 (germline): MNHNY, SVGAGI (reference sequence). A remark on this clone: Its antigen is currently unknown.

Sequencing followed a ViraFEST assay step that expanded antigen-specific CD4+ T cells with viral peptide pools. Subsequent to a culture period of around 10 days, CD4+ T cells were isolated. Two-dose vaccination with either BNT162b2 or mRNA-1273 was given to the participants. Vaccine recipients, nucleocapsid antibody negative, had no prior SARS-CoV-2 infection. Cultures had half their medium replaced with IL-2 medium on days 3 and 7. The starting material was CD4+ T cells from PBMCs cultured with HCoV-229E spike peptides, obtained after COVID-19 vaccination. The rearrangement joins TRBV6-6 to TRBJ1-2; D uncertain. The source of this sequence is a human donor who received a COVID-19 vaccine. CDR3 sequence reads: CASSYPGNYGYTF. The CDR3, as DNA: TGTGCCAGCAGTTACCCGGGGAACTATGGCTACACCTTC.